Below, 3 T cell receptor beta chains from the same sample are listed, as sequenced in a study of blood T cell repertoires in COVID-19. Repertoires were generated with immunoSEQ multiplex PCR, while TCRdb's copy carries only in-frame clones and drops some. The sample carries more than 70,000 clones, about 86% recorded once. Sequencing was done on a sample of peripheral blood. These receptors originate from an elderly man with active or convalescent COVID-19.

The chain has TRBV11-2 and TRBJ2-7; TRBD2 matches 8 bases. J was trimmed by 9 bases and V by 1 base; bases with no gene match: 8. In germline, CDR1 is SGHAT, CDR2 FQNNGV. CDR3 length: 14 amino acids. The CDR3 is CASSLVGLVSTQYF. The CDR3 DNA reads as TGTGCCAGCAGCTTAGTGGGACTAGTCTCGACGCAGTACTTC. The entire variable domain, with the rest obtained from reference TRBV11-2 and TRBJ2-7, is as follows: EAGVAQSPRYKIIEKRQSVAFWCNPISGHATLYWYQQILGQGPKLLIQFQNNGVVDDSQLPKDRFSAERLKGVDSTLKIQPAKLEDSAVYLCASSLVGLVSTQYFGPGTRLTVT.

This clone was counted between two and nine times. V usage is TRBV5-1 and J usage is TRBJ1-2; D gene unclear. The CDR3 has 14 residues. V lost 0 bases and J lost 2, with 8 bases in between. Germline assignment: CDR1 SGHRS and CDR2 YFSETQ. CDR3 protein: CASSLATENYGYTF. CDR3 sequence (DNA): TGCGCCAGCAGCTTGGCCACAGAAAACTATGGCTACACCTTC.

The J gene is TRBJ1-1, the V gene TRBV5-6; 11 bases align to TRBD1. Germline loops: CDR1 SGHDT, CDR2 YYEEEE. V shed 7 bases and J 4 bases; nucleotides not matched to a gene: 6. This CDR3 has 14 residues. The chain's CDR3 is CASAGTGGSTEAFF. CDR3 bases: TGTGCCAGCGCTGGGACAGGGGGGAGCACTGAAGCTTTCTTT.